The rows below give T cell receptor beta chains drawn from one sample of a study of blood T cell repertoires in COVID-19. This table comes from immunoSEQ multiplex PCR, and its TCRdb copy is limited to in-frame clones, with some not included. The sample carries more than 200,000 clones, approximately 80% recorded once. Input material: peripheral blood. The receptors were gathered from a woman aged 40 to 50 with active or convalescent COVID-19. The conserved cysteine and the conserved F or W are not part of the CDR3 here. A row's size may be missing; if present it is once, few, many or a size class.

cdr3_aa clone_size v_call
ASSEGGFTEAF - TRBV2
ASSLASGGSDTQY - TRBV5-1
ASSERQGNGYT - TRBV25-1
ASGSRDIDSPLH - TRBV28
ASSRIGGRNYGYT - TRBV14
ASRTGQGITGELF - TRBV19
ASSPGQGWFEQY - TRBV6-5
ASSVNPGTGNSPLH - TRBV9
ASSDAPGQVQTEAF once TRBV5-6
ASSQEVGLAGLADTQY - TRBV4-2
ASSLAPGHYSYNEQF - TRBV5-1
ASKREGGTDTQY - TRBV5-5
ASSDEGGGTGELF - TRBV6-4
ASSQLTGGGYT - TRBV3-1/TRBV3-2
ASSLAGGAKNTGELF - TRBV5-1
ASSTGQGTNYGYT once TRBV19